This T cell receptor (beta chain) was sequenced for a study of blood T cell repertoires in COVID-19. At the level of the study: Italy, Spain and the United States were the sources of the convalescent and acute COVID-19 samples. PBMCs, B-cell-depleted T cells, or T cells provided the cDNA or gDNA that made up the material.

Original methodology: Estimated nucleated cell counts came from reference gene primer amplification. This table comes from immunoSEQ multiplex PCR, and its TCRdb copy is limited to in-frame clones, with some not included. V, J and clone size were drawn from that table, and D and trimming were deduced from the DNA. This table has 70,000 to 85,000 clones, about 86% appearing once. CDR3 size: 14 residues. The germline gives CDR1 SGHAT, CDR2 FQNNGV. V lost 4 bases and J lost 5; bases outside the gene matches: 5. The clonotype originates from a man aged 80 or over with active or convalescent COVID-19. V usage is TRBV11-2 and J usage is TRBJ2-3; 8 bases line up with TRBD2. The specimen was peripheral blood. The CDR3 nucleotides are TGTGCCAGCAGCTCGGGACTAGTCGGAGATACGCAGTATTTT. Its translation is CASSSGLVGDTQYF.